Sequencing of this T cell receptor (beta chain) was carried out in a study of shared clonotypes between healthy human individuals. Study-level points and caveats: A handful of donors showed sharing of about 4.6% of naive CD4 clonotypes. Clonotypes which were not shared had lower generation probabilities than clonotypes that all four donors shared. Generally, naive subsets (rather than memory subsets) showed larger estimated richness.

Some clones are missing from TCRdb's copy, which holds only in-frame ones; the method was immunoSEQ multiplex PCR. The sample lists roughly 2.5 million clones; more than 90% were seen once. Negatively enriched CD4+ T cells were divided by CD45RA into naive and memory. In its sample, this clone was seen a few times. Its antigen is unknown. The receptor comes from a man between 18 and 29 years old in good health. Sequencing input: naive CD4+ T cells sorted from blood. The subset here: CD45RA+ positively selected.

CDR3 amino acids: CASSPGTGGGKLFF. The CDR3 DNA sequence: TGTGCCAGCAGCCCCGGGACAGGGGGCGGAAAACTGTTTTTT. V and J are TRBV28 and TRBJ1-4; 12 bases are a match to TRBD1. The CDR3 has 14 residues. Germline V CDR1 and CDR2: MDHEN, SYDVKM. The J segment lost 10 bases and the V segment lost 6 bases, leaving 6 bases of the junction unmatched.